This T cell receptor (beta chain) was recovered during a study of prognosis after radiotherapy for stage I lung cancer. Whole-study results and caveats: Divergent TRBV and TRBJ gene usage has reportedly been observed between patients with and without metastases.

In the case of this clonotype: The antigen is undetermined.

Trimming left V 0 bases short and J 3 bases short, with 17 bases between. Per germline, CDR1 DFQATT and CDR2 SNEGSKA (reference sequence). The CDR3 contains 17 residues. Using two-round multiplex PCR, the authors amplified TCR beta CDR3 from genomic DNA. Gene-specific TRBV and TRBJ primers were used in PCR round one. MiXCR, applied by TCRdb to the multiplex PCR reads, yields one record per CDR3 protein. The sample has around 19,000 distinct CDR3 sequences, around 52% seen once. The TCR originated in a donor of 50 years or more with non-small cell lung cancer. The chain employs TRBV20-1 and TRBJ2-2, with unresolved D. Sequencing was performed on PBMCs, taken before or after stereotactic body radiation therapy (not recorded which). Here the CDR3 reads CSARDLYQDLHTGELFF. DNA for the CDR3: TGCAGTGCTAGAGACCTTTACCAGGACCTGCACACCGGGGAGCTGTTTTTT.